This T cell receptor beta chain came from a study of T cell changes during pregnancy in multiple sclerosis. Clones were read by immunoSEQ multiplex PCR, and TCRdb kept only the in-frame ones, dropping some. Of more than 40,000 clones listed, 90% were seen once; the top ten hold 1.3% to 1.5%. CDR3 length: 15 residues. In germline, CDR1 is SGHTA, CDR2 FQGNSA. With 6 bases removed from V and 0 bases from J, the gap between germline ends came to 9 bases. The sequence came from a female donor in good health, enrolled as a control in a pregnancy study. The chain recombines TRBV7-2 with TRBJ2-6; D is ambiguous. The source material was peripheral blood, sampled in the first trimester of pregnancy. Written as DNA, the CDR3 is TGTGCCAGCAGTCGCGATCACTCTGGGGCCAACGTCCTGACTTTC. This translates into CASSRDHSGANVLTF.